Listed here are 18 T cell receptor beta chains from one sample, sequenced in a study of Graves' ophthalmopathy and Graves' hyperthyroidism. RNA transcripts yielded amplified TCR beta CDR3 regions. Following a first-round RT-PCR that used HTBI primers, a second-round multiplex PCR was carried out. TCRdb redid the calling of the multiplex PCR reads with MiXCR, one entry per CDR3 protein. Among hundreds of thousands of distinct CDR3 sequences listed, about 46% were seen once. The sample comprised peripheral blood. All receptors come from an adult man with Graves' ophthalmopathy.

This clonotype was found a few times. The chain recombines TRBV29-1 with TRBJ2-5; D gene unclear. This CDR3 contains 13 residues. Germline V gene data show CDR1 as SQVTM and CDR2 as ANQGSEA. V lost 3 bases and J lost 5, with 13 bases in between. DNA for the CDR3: TGCAGCGTTGATCGGACCCGGCTGGAGACCCAGTACTTC. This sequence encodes CSVDRTRLETQYF.

In DNA form, the CDR3 reads TGTGCCAGCAGACCCAGAGTAACTGGGGCCAACGTCCTGACTTTC. Translation gives CASRPRVTGANVLTF. The rearrangement joins TRBV9 to TRBJ2-6; D gene ambiguous. Germline-derived CDR1 and CDR2 are SGDLS and YYNGEE. V dropped 5 bases and J dropped 2 bases, with 11 bases sitting between them. There are 15 residues in the CDR3.

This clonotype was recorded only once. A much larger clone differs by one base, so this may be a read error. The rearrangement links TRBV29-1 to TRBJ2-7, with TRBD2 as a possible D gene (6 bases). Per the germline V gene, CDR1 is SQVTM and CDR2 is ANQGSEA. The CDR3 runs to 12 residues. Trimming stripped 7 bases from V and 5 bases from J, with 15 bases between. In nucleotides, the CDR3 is TGCAGCGCCGGGAGATTCGGGAACGAGCAGTACTTC. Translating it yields CSAGRFGNEQYF.

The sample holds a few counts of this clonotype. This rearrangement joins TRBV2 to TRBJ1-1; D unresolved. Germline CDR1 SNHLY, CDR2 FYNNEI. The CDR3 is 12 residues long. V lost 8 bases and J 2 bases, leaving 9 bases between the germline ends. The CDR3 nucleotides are TGTGCCAGCCATGGGATTAACACTGAAGCTTTCTTT. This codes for CASHGINTEAFF. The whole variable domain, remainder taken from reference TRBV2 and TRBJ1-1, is EPEVTQTPSHQVTQMGQEVILRCVPISNHLYFYWYRQILGQKVEFLVSFYNNEISEKSEIFDDQFSVERPDGSNFTLKIRSTKLEDSAMYFCASHGINTEAFFGQGTRLTVV.

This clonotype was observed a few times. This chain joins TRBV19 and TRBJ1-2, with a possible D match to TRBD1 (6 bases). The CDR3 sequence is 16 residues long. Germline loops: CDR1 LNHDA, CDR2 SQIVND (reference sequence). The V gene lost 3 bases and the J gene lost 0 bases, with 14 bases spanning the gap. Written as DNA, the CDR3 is TGTGCCAGTAGTATCGGGCGGGGGCGAGCTAACTATGGCTACACCTTC. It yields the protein CASSIGRGRANYGYTF. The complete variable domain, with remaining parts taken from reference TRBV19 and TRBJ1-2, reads DGGITQSPKYLFRKEGQNVTLSCEQNLNHDAMYWYRQDPGQGLRLIYYSQIVNDFQKGDIAEGYSVSREKKESFPLTVTSAQKNPTAFYLCASSIGRGRANYGYTFGSGTRLTVV.

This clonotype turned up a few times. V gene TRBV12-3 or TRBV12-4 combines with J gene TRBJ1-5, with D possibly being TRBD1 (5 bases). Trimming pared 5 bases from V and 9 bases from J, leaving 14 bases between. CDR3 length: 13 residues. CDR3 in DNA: TGTGCCAGCAGTGCCGGGCTCGGGGGGCCCCAGCATTTT. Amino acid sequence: CASSAGLGGPQHF.

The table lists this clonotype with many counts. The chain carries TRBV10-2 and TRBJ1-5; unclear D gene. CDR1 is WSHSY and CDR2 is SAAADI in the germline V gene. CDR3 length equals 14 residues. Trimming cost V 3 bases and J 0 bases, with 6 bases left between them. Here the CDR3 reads CASSDHYSNQPQHF. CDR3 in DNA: TGCGCCAGCAGTGACCATTATAGCAATCAGCCCCAGCATTTT.

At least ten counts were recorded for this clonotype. CDR3 sequence reads: CASSTLNTEAFF. The CDR3 DNA follows: TGTGCCAGCAGCACCCTGAACACTGAAGCTTTCTTT. This chain joins TRBV7-9 and TRBJ1-1; D is uncertain. Trimming removed 5 bases from V and 0 bases from J, with 4 bases in between. Germline values: CDR1 SEHNR, CDR2 FQNEAQ (reference sequence). The CDR3 contains 12 residues.

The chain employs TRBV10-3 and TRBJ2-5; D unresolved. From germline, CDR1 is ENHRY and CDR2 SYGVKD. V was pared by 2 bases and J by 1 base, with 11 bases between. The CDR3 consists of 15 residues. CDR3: CAISEGSEPQETQYF. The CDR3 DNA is TGTGCCATCAGTGAGGGCTCTGAACCCCAAGAGACCCAGTACTTC.

The CDR3: CAISDSGEETQYF. In DNA form, the CDR3 reads TGTGCCATCAGTGATTCGGGGGAAGAGACCCAGTACTTC. The chain is built from TRBV10-3 and TRBJ2-5, with D possibly TRBD2 on 6 matching bases. Germline V gene data show CDR1 as ENHRY and CDR2 as SYGVKD. This CDR3 is 13 amino acids long. V lost 3 bases to trimming and J lost 3 bases, with 8 bases between them.

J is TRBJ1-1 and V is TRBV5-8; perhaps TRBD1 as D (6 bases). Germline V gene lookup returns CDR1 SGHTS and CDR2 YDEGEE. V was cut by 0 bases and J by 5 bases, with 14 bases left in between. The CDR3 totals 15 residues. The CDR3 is CASSLVGRGGTEAFF. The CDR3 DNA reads TGTGCCAGCAGCTTGGTTGGCAGGGGTGGGACTGAAGCTTTCTTT.

The CDR3 is CSARLGGEMGYEQYF. CDR3 sequence (DNA): TGCAGTGCTAGATTAGGGGGCGAGATGGGATACGAGCAGTACTTC. V usage is TRBV20-1 and J usage is TRBJ2-7; 7 bases agree with TRBD1. V was pared by 2 bases and J by 4 bases, with 11 bases of the junction left unmatched. Looked up from germline, CDR1 is DFQATT and CDR2 is SNEGSKA (reference sequence). The CDR3 has 15 residues.

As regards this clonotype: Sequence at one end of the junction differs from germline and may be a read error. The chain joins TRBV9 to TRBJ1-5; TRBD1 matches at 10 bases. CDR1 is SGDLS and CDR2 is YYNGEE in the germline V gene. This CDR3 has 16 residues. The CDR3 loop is CASSLEGTGGNQPQHF. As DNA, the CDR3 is TGCGCCAGCAGCTTGGAAGGGACAGGGGGCAATCAGCCCCAGCATTTT.

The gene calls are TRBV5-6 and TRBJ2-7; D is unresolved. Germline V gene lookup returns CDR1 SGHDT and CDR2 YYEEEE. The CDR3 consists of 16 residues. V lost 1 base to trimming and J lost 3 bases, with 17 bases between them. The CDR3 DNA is TGTGCCAGCAGCTTGTCGTATTTTAGGAGCGACTACGAGCAGTACTTC. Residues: CASSLSYFRSDYEQYF.

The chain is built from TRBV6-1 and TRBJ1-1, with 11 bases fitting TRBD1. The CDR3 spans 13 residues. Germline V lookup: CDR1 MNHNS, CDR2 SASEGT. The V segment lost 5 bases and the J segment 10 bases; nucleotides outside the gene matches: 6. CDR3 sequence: CASSYWGQGGAFF. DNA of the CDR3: TGTGCCAGCAGTTACTGGGGACAGGGGGGAGCTTTCTTT.

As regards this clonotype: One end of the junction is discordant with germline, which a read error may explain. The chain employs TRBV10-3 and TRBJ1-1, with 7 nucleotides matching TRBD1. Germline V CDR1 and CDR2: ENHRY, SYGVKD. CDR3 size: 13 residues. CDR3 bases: TGTGCCAGCAGTTTATCCGGGACAGTCGAAGCTTTCTTT. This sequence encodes CASSLSGTVEAFF.

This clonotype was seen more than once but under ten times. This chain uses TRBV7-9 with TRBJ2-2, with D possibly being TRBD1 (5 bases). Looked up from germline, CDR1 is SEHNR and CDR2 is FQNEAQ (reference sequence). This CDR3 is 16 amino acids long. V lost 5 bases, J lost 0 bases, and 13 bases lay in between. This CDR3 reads CASSAVGRSNTGELFF. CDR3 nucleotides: TGTGCCAGCAGCGCGGTGGGGCGGTCGAACACCGGGGAGCTGTTTTTT.

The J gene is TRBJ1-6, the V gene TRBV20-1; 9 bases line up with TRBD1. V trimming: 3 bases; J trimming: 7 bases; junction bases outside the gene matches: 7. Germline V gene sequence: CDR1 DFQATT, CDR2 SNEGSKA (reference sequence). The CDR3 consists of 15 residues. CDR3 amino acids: CSASNRGLLNSPLHF. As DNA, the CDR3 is TGCAGTGCTAGCAACAGGGGGCTCTTAAATTCACCCCTCCACTTT.